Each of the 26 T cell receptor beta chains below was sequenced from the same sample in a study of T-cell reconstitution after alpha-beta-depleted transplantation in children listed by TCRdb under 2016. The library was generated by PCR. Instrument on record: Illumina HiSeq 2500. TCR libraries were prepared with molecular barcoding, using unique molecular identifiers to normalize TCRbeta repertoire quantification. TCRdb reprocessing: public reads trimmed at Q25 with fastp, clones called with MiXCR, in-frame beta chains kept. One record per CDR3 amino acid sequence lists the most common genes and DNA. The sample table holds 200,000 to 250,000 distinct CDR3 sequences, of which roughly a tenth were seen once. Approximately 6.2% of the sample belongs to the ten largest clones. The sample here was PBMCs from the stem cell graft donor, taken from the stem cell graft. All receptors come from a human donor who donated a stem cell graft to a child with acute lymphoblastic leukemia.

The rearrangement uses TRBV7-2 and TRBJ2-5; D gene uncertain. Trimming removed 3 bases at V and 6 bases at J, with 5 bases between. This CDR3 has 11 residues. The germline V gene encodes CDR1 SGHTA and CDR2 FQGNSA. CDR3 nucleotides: TGTGCCAGCAGCTTCGGCCAGACCCAGTACTTC. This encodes CASSFGQTQYF.

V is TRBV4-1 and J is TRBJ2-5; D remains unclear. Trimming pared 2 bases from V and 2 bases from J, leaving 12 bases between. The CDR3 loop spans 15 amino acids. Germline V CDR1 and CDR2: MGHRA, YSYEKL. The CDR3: CASSQSHSAQETQYF. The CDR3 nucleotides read TGCGCCAGCAGCCAATCCCACTCGGCGCAAGAGACCCAGTACTTC.

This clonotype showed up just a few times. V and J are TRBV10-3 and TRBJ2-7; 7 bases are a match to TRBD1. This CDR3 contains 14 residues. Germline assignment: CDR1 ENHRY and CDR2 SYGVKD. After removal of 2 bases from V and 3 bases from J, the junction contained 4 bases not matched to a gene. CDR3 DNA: TGTGCCATCAGTGAGATAGACAGGGTCTACGAGCAGTACTTC. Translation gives CAISEIDRVYEQYF.

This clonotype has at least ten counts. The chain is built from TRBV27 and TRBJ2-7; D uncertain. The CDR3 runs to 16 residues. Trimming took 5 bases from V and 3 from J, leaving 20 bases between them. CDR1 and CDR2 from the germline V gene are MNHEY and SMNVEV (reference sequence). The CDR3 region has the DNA TGTGCCAGCAGTCCCCTATCCCTGGGGTCAGACTACGAGCAGTACTTC. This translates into CASSPLSLGSDYEQYF.

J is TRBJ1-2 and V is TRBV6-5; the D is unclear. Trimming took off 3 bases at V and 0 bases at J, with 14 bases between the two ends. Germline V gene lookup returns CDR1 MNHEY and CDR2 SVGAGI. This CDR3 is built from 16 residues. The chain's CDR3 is CASSYSPGQANYGYTF. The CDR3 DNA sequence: TGTGCCAGCAGTTATTCCCCAGGCCAGGCTAACTATGGCTACACCTTC.

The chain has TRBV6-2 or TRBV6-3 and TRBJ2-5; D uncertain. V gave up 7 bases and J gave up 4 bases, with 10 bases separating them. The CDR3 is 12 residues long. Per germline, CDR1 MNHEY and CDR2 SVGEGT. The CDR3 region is CASKVFRETQYF. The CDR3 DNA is TGTGCCAGCAAAGTGTTCCGAGAGACCCAGTACTTC.

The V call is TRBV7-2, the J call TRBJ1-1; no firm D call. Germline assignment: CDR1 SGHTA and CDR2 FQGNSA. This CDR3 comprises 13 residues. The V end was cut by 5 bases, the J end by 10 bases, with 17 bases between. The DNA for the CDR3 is TGTGCCAGCAGCCCCCTCCGGACGCTGGGAGCTTTCTTT. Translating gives CASSPLRTLGAFF.

The CDR3 nucleotides are TGTGCCAGCAGCCCTCCGGGCCTCTGCTGTGAGCAGTTCTTC. It specifies CASSPPGLCCEQFF. The rearrangement uses TRBV7-2 and TRBJ2-1, with unresolved D. The V gene's germline CDR1 is SGHTA and CDR2 FQGNSA. The length of the CDR3 is 14 residues. V was shortened by 5 bases and J by 9 bases, with 17 bases between the two germline ends.

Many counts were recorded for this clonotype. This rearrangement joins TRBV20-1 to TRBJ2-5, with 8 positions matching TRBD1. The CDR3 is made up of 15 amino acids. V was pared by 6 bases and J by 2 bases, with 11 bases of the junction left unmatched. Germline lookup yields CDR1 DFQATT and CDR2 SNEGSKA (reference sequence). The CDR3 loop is CSAITDRDDQETQYF. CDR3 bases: TGCAGTGCCATCACGGACAGGGATGATCAAGAGACCCAGTACTTC.

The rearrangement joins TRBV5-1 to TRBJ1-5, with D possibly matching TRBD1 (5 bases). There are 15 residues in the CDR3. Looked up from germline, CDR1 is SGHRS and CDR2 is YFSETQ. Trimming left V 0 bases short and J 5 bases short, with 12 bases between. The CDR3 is CASSLDGAAHQPQHF. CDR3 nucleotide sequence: TGCGCCAGCAGCTTGGACGGGGCAGCTCATCAGCCCCAGCATTTT.

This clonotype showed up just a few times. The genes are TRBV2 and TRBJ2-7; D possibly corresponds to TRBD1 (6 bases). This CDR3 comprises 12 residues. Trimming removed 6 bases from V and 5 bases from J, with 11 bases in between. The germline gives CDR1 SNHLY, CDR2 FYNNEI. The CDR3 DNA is TGTGCCAGCAGGGACAGAATGAACGAGCAGTACTTC. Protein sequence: CASRDRMNEQYF.

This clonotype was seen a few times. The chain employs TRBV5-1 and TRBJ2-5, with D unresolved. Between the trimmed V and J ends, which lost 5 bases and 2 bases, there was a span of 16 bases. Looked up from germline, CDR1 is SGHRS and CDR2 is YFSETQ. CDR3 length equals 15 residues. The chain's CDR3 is CASSSATFRQETQYF. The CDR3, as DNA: TGCGCCAGCAGTTCGGCGACCTTCAGACAAGAGACCCAGTACTTC.

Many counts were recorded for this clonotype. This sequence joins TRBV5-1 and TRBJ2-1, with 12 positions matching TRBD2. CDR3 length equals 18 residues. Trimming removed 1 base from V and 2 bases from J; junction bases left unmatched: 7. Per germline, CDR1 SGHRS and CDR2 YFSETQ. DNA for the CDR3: TGCGCCAGCAGCTTGTTGTCTAGCGGGGGGGGAACCTACAATGAGCAGTTCTTC. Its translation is CASSLLSSGGGTYNEQFF.

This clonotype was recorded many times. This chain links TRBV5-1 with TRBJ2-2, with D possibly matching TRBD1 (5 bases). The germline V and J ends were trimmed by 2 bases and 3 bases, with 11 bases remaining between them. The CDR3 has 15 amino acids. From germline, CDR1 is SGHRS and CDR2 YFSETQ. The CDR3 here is CASSFPTVDTGELFF. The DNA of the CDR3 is TGCGCCAGCAGCTTTCCGACAGTCGACACCGGGGAGCTGTTTTTT. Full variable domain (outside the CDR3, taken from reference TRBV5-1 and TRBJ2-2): KAGVTQTPRYLIKTRGQQVTLSCSPISGHRSVSWYQQTPGQGLQFLFEYFSETQRNKGNFPGRFSGRQFSNSRSEMNVSTLELGDSALYLCASSFPTVDTGELFFGEGSRLTVL.

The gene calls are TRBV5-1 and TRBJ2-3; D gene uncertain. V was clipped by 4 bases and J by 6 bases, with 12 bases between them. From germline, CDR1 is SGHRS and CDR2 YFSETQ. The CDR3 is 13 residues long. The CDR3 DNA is TGCGCCAGCAGCCCCCCGAATAAGGATACGCAGTATTTT. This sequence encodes CASSPPNKDTQYF.

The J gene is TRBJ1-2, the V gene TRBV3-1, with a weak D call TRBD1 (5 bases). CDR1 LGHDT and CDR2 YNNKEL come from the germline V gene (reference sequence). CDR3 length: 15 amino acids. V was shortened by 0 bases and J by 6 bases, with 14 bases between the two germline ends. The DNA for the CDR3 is TGTGCCAGCAGCCAAGACCTCTGGGGACGGGATGGCTACACCTTC. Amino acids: CASSQDLWGRDGYTF.

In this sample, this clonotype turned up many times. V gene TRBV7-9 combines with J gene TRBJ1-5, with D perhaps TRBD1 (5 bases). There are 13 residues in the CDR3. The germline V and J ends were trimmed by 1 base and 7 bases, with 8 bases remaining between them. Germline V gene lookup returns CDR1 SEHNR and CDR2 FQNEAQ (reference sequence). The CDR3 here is CASSLDGAQPQHF. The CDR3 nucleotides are TGTGCCAGCAGCTTAGATGGGGCCCAGCCCCAGCATTTT.

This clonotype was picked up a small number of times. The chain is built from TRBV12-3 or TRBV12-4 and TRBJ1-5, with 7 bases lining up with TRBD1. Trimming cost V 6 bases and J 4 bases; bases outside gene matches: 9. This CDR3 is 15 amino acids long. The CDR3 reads CASSPLGQVNQPQHF. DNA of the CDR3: TGTGCCAGCAGCCCCCTCGGACAGGTGAATCAGCCCCAGCATTTT.

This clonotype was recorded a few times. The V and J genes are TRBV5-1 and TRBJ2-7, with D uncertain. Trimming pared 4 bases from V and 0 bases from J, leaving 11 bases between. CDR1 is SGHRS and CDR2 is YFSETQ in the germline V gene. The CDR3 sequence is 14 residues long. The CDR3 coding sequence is TGCGCCAGCAGCCCGGATGCCCACTCCTACGAGCAGTACTTC. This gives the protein CASSPDAHSYEQYF. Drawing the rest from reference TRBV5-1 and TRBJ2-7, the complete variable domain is KAGVTQTPRYLIKTRGQQVTLSCSPISGHRSVSWYQQTPGQGLQFLFEYFSETQRNKGNFPGRFSGRQFSNSRSEMNVSTLELGDSALYLCASSPDAHSYEQYFGPGTRLTVT.

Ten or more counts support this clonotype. The CDR3 sequence is CASSFSPGTEAFF. CDR3 bases: TGTGCCAGCAGCTTTTCCCCGGGAACTGAAGCTTTCTTT. The chain is built from TRBV5-6 and TRBJ1-1, with D unclear. The CDR3 length is 13 residues. CDR1 and CDR2 (germline): SGHDT, YYEEEE. Trimming removed 2 bases from V and 5 bases from J, with 10 bases in between.

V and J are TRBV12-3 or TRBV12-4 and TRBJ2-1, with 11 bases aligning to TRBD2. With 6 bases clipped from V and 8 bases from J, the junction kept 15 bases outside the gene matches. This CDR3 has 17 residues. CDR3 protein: CASSPIWGTSGGDEQFF. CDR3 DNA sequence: TGTGCCAGCAGCCCAATATGGGGGACTAGCGGCGGCGATGAGCAGTTCTTC.

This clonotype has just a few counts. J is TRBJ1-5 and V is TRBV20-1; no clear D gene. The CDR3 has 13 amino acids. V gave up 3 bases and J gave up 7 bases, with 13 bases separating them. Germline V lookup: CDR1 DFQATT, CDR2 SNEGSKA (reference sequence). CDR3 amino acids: CSASLNLRQPQHF. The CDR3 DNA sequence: TGCAGTGCTAGCTTAAATCTACGGCAGCCCCAGCATTTT.

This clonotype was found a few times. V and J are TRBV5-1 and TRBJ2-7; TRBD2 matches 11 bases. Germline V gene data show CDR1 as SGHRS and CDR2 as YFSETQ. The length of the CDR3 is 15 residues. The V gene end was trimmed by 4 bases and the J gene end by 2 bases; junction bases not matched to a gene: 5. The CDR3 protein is CASSSGTSGAYEQYF. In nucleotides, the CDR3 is TGCGCCAGCAGCAGCGGGACTAGCGGTGCCTACGAGCAGTACTTC.

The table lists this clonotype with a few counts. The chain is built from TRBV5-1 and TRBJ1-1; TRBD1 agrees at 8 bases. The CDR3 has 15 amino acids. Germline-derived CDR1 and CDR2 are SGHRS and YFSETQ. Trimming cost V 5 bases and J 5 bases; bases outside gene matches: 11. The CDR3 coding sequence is TGCGCCAGCAGGGGCGCCGCAGGGGGCAGAACTGAAGCTTTCTTT. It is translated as CASRGAAGGRTEAFF. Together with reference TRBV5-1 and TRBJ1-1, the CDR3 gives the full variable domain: KAGVTQTPRYLIKTRGQQVTLSCSPISGHRSVSWYQQTPGQGLQFLFEYFSETQRNKGNFPGRFSGRQFSNSRSEMNVSTLELGDSALYLCASRGAAGGRTEAFFGQGTRLTVV.

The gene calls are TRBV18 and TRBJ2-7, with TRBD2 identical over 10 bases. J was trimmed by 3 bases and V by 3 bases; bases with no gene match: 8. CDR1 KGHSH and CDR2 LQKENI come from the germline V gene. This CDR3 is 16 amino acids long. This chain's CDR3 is CASSPSLTSGHYEQYF. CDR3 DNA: TGTGCCAGCTCACCTAGTCTGACTAGCGGGCACTACGAGCAGTACTTC.

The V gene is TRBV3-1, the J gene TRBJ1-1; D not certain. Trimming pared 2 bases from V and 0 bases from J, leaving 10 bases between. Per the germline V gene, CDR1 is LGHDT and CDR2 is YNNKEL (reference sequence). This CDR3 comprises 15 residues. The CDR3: CASSQRRLVNTEAFF. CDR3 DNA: TGTGCCAGCAGCCAAAGACGGCTGGTGAACACTGAAGCTTTCTTT.